The source of this T cell receptor (beta chain) is a study of T cells in Graves' hyperthyroidism and ophthalmopathy. Among the patients, aged 18 to 65, hyperthyroidism was newly diagnosed and had lasted under 2 months. Over 9 ml of fresh peripheral blood supplied the PBMCs. V lost 4 bases, J lost 8 bases, and 11 bases stayed unmatched. CDR1 is SEHNR and CDR2 is FQNEAQ in the germline V gene (reference sequence). This CDR3 is 16 amino acids long. The CDR3 regions of TCR beta were amplified from RNA transcripts. Primed by the HTBI set, a first-round RT-PCR was run on the TCR CDR3. MiXCR was run by TCRdb on the multiplex PCR reads, yielding one entry per CDR3 protein. The sample shows hundreds of thousands of distinct CDR3 sequences, around 20% of them seen only once.

The origin of this receptor is a woman between 45 and 65 years old with Graves' hyperthyroidism that later progressed to Graves' ophthalmopathy. The specimen was blood. This chain uses TRBV7-9 with TRBJ2-1; TRBD2 aligns across 10 bases. CDR3 sequence reads: CASSSPRGSGGHEQFF. CDR3 sequence (DNA): TGTGCCAGCAGCTCCCCGCGGGGTAGCGGGGGGCATGAGCAGTTCTTC.